This T cell receptor beta chain is from a study of control samples from healthy donors and cancer patients. The protocol was immunoSEQ multiplex PCR, while the TCRdb copy is restricted to in-frame clones and leaves out a portion. Of more than 65,000 clones listed, approximately 80% are singletons. The sequence came from a man in his fifties in good health. The specimen sequenced was blood.

Here the CDR3 DNA reads TGTGCCAGCAGCTTAGAAGGGTACGGTTCACCCCTCCACTTT. This gives the protein CASSLEGYGSPLHF. V gene TRBV7-9 combines with J gene TRBJ1-6; D gene unclear. CDR3 size: 14 residues. Germline CDR1 SEHNR, CDR2 FQNEAQ (reference sequence). With 1 base removed from V and 9 bases from J, the gap between germline ends came to 10 bases.